The source of this TCR beta chain is a study of blood T cell repertoires in COVID-19. As for the study in general: Material from acute and convalescent COVID-19 was sourced from the United States, Italy and Spain.

Repertoires were generated with immunoSEQ multiplex PCR, while TCRdb's copy carries only in-frame clones and drops some. The table shows under 70,000 clones, with over 75% occurring only once. Germline CDR1 is LGHNA and CDR2 is YSLEER. The CDR3 runs to 15 residues. V lost 0 bases and J lost 3, with 12 bases in between. This clone showed up just a few times. The clonotype was recovered from a woman between 18 and 29 years old with acute or convalescent COVID-19. The chain links TRBV4-3 to TRBJ2-7, with D possibly being TRBD2 (6 bases). The sample taken for sequencing was peripheral blood. The CDR3 protein is CASSQDPSADYEQYF. DNA of the CDR3: TGCGCCAGCAGCCAAGATCCTAGCGCCGACTACGAGCAGTACTTC.